Sequencing of this T cell receptor beta chain was carried out in a study of untreated major depressive disorder (dated by TCRdb to 2017 to 2018). Regarding the study in general: A cross-sectional case-control design was used to compare T cell phenotype and TCR repertoire between antidepressant-free major depressive disorder patients and individually matched non-depressed controls. Differences in Vbeta 5.1, Vbeta 11 and Vbeta 22 usage observed by flow cytometry in the whole cohort were followed up by sequencing.

Findings and caveats that apply to the study as a whole: Sequencing confirmed higher TRBV05-01 (Vbeta 5.1) usage among CD4+ T cells of depressed patients than controls, with p = 0.040 in a one-tailed test. For the sequencing comparisons, planned one-tailed tests were run on just three Vbeta families that had been chosen in advance. TRBV25-01 and TRBV02-01 usage followed the flow-cytometry pattern but did not reach statistical significance in the sequencing data. Because of strict matching and exclusion criteria, the study sample was comparatively small, which limits how generalizable the findings are. In every sequenced subject, all of the top five TRBV05-01 clones were private clones.

The Qiagen DNeasy Blood and Tissue Kit was used to extract total genomic DNA from the purified CD4+ T cells. Following immunoSEQ immunosequencing protocols, the TCRbeta CDR3 region, as defined by IMGT, was amplified and sequenced. The authors' analysis ran thus. The immunoSEQ service preprocessed the raw sequence data to correct PCR and sequencing errors. The sequence data were loaded into the immunoSEQ Analyzer and then analyzed further using VDJtools v1.0.7. The paired Wilcoxon signed-rank test was applied to assess differences between patients and controls. TCRdb carries this immuneACCESS record with in-frame sequences only. Its versions omit some clonotypes, under half of them owing to an unresolved V gene in the studies checked, with the rest unexplained. Clonal size and the V and J genes are those of that table, whereas D and trimming came from the DNA. For this sample there are about 21,000 clones; roughly 86% appear just once. 0.45% to 0.6% of the sample goes to the ten largest clones.

Each depressed patient was pairwise matched to a non-depressed control for sex, age, current smoking status and body mass index. All participants were of European descent. Controls scored 5 or less on the Quick Inventory of Depressive Symptoms-Self Report and had no mood disorder, either currently or at any point in their lifetime. All participants were excluded for major medical conditions, Axis I/II comorbidities, regular medication or illicit drug use, or drinking over 100 g alcohol weekly. Around 27 ml of peripheral blood was drawn into EDTA tubes from each participant. CD4+ T cells were purified from thawed PBMCs by magnetic negative selection with the BD IMag Human CD4 T Lymphocyte Enrichment Set. The CD4+ enrichment method typically yielded roughly 96% purity as confirmed by flow cytometry. A subgroup of roughly 5 case-control pairs, chosen blind to chemokine receptor expression and flow-cytometric repertoire skewing results, underwent TCRbeta sequencing. All blood samples were collected in the morning at 8:00 a.m., and PBMCs were isolated by Ficoll-Hypaque gradient centrifugation. PBMCs were cryopreserved by gradual cooling to -80 degrees C and were kept in liquid nitrogen until assay.

As to this clone: Its antigen is still unknown. The input lacks base qualities; no much larger clone sits a single base away.

V lost 4 bases and J lost 0 bases; the stretch between them is 11 bases long. Inclusive of the bounding cysteine and phenylalanine, the CDR3 is 15 residues long. This entry keeps only the CDR3 DNA: 45 bases, framed from base 1. CDR1 and CDR2 (SGHRS, YFSETQ) derive from the germline V gene. The rearrangement combines TRBV5-1 with TRBJ1-5; the D gene lacks a confident call. This receptor was identified in a woman aged 40 to 50 in good health. The source material was CD4+ T cells from PBMCs. The DNA sequence reads TGCGCCAGCAGCCTTCTGGGCCTTAGCAATCAGCCCCAGCATTTT. It is translated as CASSLLGLSNQPQHF.